This T cell receptor beta chain was profiled in a study of glioma-infiltrating T cells after dendritic cell vaccination. Study in general: Patients had newly diagnosed or recurrent glioblastoma and received dendritic cell vaccines.

By share, this clone ranks as medium-sized (0.01 to 0.1%). Antigen: not known. Study-wide points: TCR clonality showed no direct relationship with survival.

Measured with immunoSEQ multiplex PCR; TCRdb has only the in-frame clones, and not every one. There are about 99,000 clones in the sample; more than 80% occur only once, and roughly 12% lies in the top ten. No glioblastoma patient carried an isocitrate dehydrogenase mutation. The input for sequencing was blood, taken before dendritic cell vaccination. The receptor comes from a human donor with glioblastoma.

Written as DNA, the CDR3 is TGTGCCAGTAAATCCCGACAGAACGCCTACGAGCAGTACTTC. Protein sequence: CASKSRQNAYEQYF. The gene calls are TRBV19 and TRBJ2-7, with a tentative D call TRBD1 (5 bases). Looked up from germline, CDR1 is LNHDA and CDR2 is SQIVND (reference sequence). Trimming cost V 7 bases and J 2 bases, with 15 bases left between them. The CDR3 loop spans 14 amino acids.